Below are 18 T cell receptor beta chains sequenced from a single sample in a study of CD8 T cells in ankylosing spondylitis. Study findings and constraints: Among TCR beta sequences, a motif of several highly homologous variants appeared characteristic of ankylosing spondylitis blood.

These TCRs' antigens remain unknown. TCRdb re-analysed the 5' RACE reads in MiXCR, keeping a single row per CDR3 protein. The sample contains 500,000 to 550,000 distinct CDR3 sequences, 9.5% to 15% of which appear only once. The specimen was blood, either unsorted or a sorted T cell fraction (not recorded which). The receptor set was obtained from a male donor with ankylosing spondylitis.

V usage is TRBV7-8 and J usage is TRBJ2-2; D is ambiguous. This CDR3 is built from 12 residues. V shed 5 bases and J shed 7 bases, with 8 bases lying between them. Germline lookup yields CDR1 SGHVS and CDR2 FQNEAQ. CDR3 in DNA: TGTGCCAGCAGCGGCTTAGTCGGGGAGCTGTTTTTT. Translation: CASSGLVGELFF. Based on the CDR3 plus reference TRBV7-8 and TRBJ2-2, the full variable domain is GAGVSQSPRYKVAKRGQDVALRCDPISGHVSLFWYQQALGQGPEFLTYFQNEAQLDKSGLPSDRFFAERPEGSVSTLKIQRTQQEDSAVYLCASSGLVGELFFGEGSRLTVL.

This clonotype was seen more than once but under ten times. The chain carries TRBV5-1 and TRBJ2-3, with D possibly TRBD1 on 5 matching bases. This CDR3 has 15 amino acids. Per germline, CDR1 SGHRS and CDR2 YFSETQ. V dropped 0 bases and J dropped 6 bases, with 14 bases sitting between them. CDR3: CASSLVGVSMDTQYF. In DNA form, the CDR3 reads TGCGCCAGCAGCTTGGTAGGGGTATCCATGGATACGCAGTATTTT.

In its sample, this clonotype was seen a few times. V gene TRBV18 combines with J gene TRBJ1-2; TRBD1 is a possible D gene (5 bases). The CDR3 covers 16 residues. Germline V gene sequence: CDR1 KGHSH, CDR2 LQKENI. Trimming took off 1 base at V and 4 bases at J, with 16 bases between the two ends. The CDR3 DNA sequence: TGTGCCAGCTCACCACTGGCGGGGGAAAGTATCTATGGCTACACCTTC. Its protein is CASSPLAGESIYGYTF. Filled out from reference TRBV18 and TRBJ1-2, the complete variable domain reads NAGVMQNPRHLVRRRGQEARLRCSPMKGHSHVYWYRQLPEEGLKFMVYLQKENIIDESGMPKERFSAEFPKEGPSILRIQQVVRGDSAAYFCASSPLAGESIYGYTFGSGTRLTVV.

This clonotype came up many times. The J gene is TRBJ2-1, the V gene TRBV10-2; D is ambiguous. The ends were cut back, 6 bases at V and 8 bases at J, with 11 bases in the middle. Germline lookup yields CDR1 WSHSY and CDR2 SAAADI. This CDR3 is 12 amino acids long. CDR3 coding DNA: TGCGCCAGCAGATCACCGCAGGATGAGCAGTTCTTC. Translation: CASRSPQDEQFF.

The CDR3 sequence is CASSGRGWDTGELFF. DNA of the CDR3: TGTGCCAGCAGTGGCAGGGGGTGGGACACCGGGGAGCTGTTTTTT. The chain couples TRBV27 to TRBJ2-2, with 7 nucleotides matching TRBD1. Trimming at V came to 5 bases and at J to 3 bases, leaving 6 bases not matched to a gene. CDR1 is MNHEY and CDR2 is SMNVEV in the germline V gene (reference sequence). The CDR3 has 15 residues.

This clonotype has just a few counts. The rearrangement joins TRBV7-2 to TRBJ2-5; 9 bases align to TRBD2. The CDR3 totals 15 residues. V was pared by 3 bases and J by 4 bases, with 6 bases of the junction left unmatched. Germline V gives CDR1 SGHTA, CDR2 FQGNSA. The CDR3 sequence is CASSFLGGRGETQYF. In DNA form, the CDR3 reads TGTGCCAGCAGCTTTCTCGGCGGGAGGGGAGAGACCCAGTACTTC.

This clonotype turned up a few times. The chain uses TRBV24-1 and TRBJ2-3; 11 positions match TRBD2. The germline V gene encodes CDR1 KGHDR and CDR2 SFDVKD. CDR3 size: 18 residues. Germline trimming cut 1 base from V and 3 bases from J; bases unmatched to any gene: 8. CDR3 DNA: TGTGCCACCAGTGATTTAGGGACTAGCGGAACCCGGACAGATACGCAGTATTTT. It specifies CATSDLGTSGTRTDTQYF.

This clonotype was seen a handful of times. The V call is TRBV6-6, the J call TRBJ2-1; TRBD2 matches at 12 bases. V lost 6 bases, J lost 9 bases, and 3 bases stayed unmatched. The CDR3 totals 13 residues. Germline V gives CDR1 MNHNY, CDR2 SVGAGI (reference sequence). The CDR3 bases are TGTGCCAGCAGACTAGCGGGAGGAGTTGAGCAGTTCTTC. Translation: CASRLAGGVEQFF.

V gene TRBV7-6 combines with J gene TRBJ2-3; D could derive from TRBD1 or TRBD2 (5 bases each). The germline CDR1 and CDR2 sequences are SGHVS and FNYEAQ. V was trimmed by 11 bases and J by 2 bases, leaving 11 bases between them. CDR3 size: 12 residues. Here the CDR3 reads CASGRHTDTQYF. CDR3 sequence (DNA): TGTGCCTCGGGGCGGCACACAGATACGCAGTATTTT.

This clonotype was picked up a small number of times. The rearrangement uses TRBV9 and TRBJ2-6; D perhaps matches TRBD1 (5 bases). Trimming shortened V by 3 bases and J by 0 bases, and 13 bases separated the two germline ends. This CDR3 has 17 residues. Looked up from germline, CDR1 is SGDLS and CDR2 is YYNGEE. The CDR3 region is CASSEGSYISGANVLTF. CDR3 DNA: TGTGCCAGCAGCGAGGGGTCATATATCTCTGGGGCCAACGTCCTGACTTTC.

This clonotype was seen a handful of times. The V and J genes are TRBV20-1 and TRBJ2-1; 9 nucleotides match TRBD2. Germline V gene sequence: CDR1 DFQATT, CDR2 SNEGSKA (reference sequence). CDR3 size: 15 residues. The V and J ends lost 3 bases and 2 bases, in that order; junction bases with no gene match: 5. CDR3 region: CSASWAGGAYNEQFF. The CDR3 nucleotides are TGCAGTGCTAGTTGGGCGGGAGGGGCCTACAATGAGCAGTTCTTC.

This clonotype occurred a few times. The V gene is TRBV21-1, the J gene TRBJ2-3; whether TRBD2, the table's D call, matches the DNA was not checked. TRBV21-1 is labeled a pseudogene. The CDR3 extends over 17 amino acids. The CDR3 region is CASSKPARIQGTDTQYF. In DNA, the CDR3 is TGTGCCAGCAGCAAACCCGCCCGGATCCAAGGCACAGATACGCAGTATTTT.

This clonotype has just a few counts. The CDR3 DNA is TGTGCCAGCAGCCAAGCCAACATTCAGTACTTC. Translating it yields CASSQANIQYF. The chain carries TRBV3-1 and TRBJ2-4, with D unclear. Germline CDR1 LGHDT, CDR2 YNNKEL (reference sequence). Deletions cut 1 base from V and 7 bases from J, with 2 bases between. The CDR3 consists of 11 residues.

In its sample, this clonotype was seen many times. DNA of the CDR3: TGCGCCAGCAGTGATGGGACAGGGGCCAAAAACATTCAGTACTTC. It translates to CASSDGTGAKNIQYF. The chain couples TRBV10-1 to TRBJ2-4; TRBD1 agrees at 9 bases. V was clipped by 3 bases and J by 1 base; unmatched bases: 1. The CDR3 has 15 amino acids. Germline V gene data show CDR1 as WNHNN and CDR2 as SYGVQD (reference sequence).

Only a few counts were recorded for this clonotype. The chain combines TRBV4-2 with TRBJ2-3; 10 positions match TRBD2. The V segment lost 0 bases and the J segment 8 bases; nucleotides outside the gene matches: 11. Per the germline V gene, CDR1 is LGHNA and CDR2 is YNFKEQ. The CDR3 covers 17 residues. The CDR3 coding sequence is TGTGCCAGCAGCCAAGATGGTACCAGCGGGAGGGCCTTTACGCAGTATTTT. Translation: CASSQDGTSGRAFTQYF.

This chain joins TRBV7-9 and TRBJ2-7, with TRBD2 identical over 9 bases. Germline trimming cut 5 bases from V and 0 bases from J; bases unmatched to any gene: 11. This CDR3 has 17 amino acids. In germline, CDR1 is SEHNR, CDR2 FQNEAQ (reference sequence). CDR3 protein: CASSGGTSSTISYEQYF. In nucleotides, the CDR3 is TGTGCCAGCAGCGGAGGGACTAGCAGCACAATCTCCTACGAGCAGTACTTC.

This clonotype was counted ten times or more. The V gene is TRBV12-3 or TRBV12-4, the J gene TRBJ1-1; TRBD1 agrees at 9 bases. The CDR3 loop spans 16 amino acids. J gave up 5 bases and V 5 bases, and 12 bases lay outside the gene matches. The CDR3 region has the DNA TGTGCCAGCAGTCCGACCGGGACAGGGATGAGAACTGAAGCTTTCTTT. The encoded protein is CASSPTGTGMRTEAFF.

As for this clonotype: The junction departs from germline at one end; a sequencing error may be responsible. The chain uses TRBV20-1 and TRBJ1-1; TRBD1 matches at 7 bases. This CDR3 contains 13 residues. Looked up from germline, CDR1 is DFQATT and CDR2 is SNEGSKA (reference sequence). The CDR3 DNA reads as TGCAGTGCTAGTGCTGACAGGGCCACTGAAGCTATCTTT. It yields the protein CSASADRATEAIF.